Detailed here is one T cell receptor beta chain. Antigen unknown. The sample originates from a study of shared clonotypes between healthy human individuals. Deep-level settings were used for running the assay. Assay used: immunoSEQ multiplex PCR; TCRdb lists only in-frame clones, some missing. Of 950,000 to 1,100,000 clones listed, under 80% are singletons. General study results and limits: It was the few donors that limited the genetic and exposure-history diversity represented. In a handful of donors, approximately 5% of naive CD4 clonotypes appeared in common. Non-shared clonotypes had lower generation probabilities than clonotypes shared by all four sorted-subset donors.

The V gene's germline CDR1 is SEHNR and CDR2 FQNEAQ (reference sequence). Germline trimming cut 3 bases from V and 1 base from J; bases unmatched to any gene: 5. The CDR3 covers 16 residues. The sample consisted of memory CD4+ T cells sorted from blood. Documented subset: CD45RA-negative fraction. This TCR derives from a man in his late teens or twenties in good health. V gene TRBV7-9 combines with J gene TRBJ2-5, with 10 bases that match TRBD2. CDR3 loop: CASSLGAGGTQETQYF. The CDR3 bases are TGTGCCAGCAGCTTGGGAGCGGGGGGGACCCAAGAGACCCAGTACTTC. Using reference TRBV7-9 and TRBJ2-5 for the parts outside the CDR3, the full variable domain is DTGVSQNPRHKITKRGQNVTFRCDPISEHNRLYWYRQTLGQGPEFLTYFQNEAQLEKSRLLSDRFSAERPKGSFSTLEIQRTEQGDSAMYLCASSLGAGGTQETQYFGPGTRLLVL.